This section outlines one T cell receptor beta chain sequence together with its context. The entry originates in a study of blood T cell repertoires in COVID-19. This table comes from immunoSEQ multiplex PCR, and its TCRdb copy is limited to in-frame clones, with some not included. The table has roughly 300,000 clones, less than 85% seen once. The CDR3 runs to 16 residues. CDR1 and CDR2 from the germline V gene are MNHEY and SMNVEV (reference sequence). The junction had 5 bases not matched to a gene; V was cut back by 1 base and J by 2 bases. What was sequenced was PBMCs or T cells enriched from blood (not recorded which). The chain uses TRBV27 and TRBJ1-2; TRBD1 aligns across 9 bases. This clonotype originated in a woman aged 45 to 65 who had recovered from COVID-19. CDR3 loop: CASSLFGDRANYGYTF. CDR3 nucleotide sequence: TGTGCCAGCAGTTTATTCGGGGACAGGGCCAACTATGGCTACACCTTC.